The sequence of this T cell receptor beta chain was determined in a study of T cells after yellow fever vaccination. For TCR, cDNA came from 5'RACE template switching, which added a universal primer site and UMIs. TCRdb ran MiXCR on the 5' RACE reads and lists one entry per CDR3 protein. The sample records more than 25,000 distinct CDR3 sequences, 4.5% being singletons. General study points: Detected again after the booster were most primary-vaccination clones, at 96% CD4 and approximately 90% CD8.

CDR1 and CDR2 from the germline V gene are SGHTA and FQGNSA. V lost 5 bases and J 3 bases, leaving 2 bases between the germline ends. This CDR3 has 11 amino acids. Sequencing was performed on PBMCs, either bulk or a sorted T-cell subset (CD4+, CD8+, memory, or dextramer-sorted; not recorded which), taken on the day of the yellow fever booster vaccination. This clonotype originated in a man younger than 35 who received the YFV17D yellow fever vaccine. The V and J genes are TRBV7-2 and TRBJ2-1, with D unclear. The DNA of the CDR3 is TGTGCCAGCAGCATCTACAATGAGCAGTTCTTC. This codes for CASSIYNEQFF.